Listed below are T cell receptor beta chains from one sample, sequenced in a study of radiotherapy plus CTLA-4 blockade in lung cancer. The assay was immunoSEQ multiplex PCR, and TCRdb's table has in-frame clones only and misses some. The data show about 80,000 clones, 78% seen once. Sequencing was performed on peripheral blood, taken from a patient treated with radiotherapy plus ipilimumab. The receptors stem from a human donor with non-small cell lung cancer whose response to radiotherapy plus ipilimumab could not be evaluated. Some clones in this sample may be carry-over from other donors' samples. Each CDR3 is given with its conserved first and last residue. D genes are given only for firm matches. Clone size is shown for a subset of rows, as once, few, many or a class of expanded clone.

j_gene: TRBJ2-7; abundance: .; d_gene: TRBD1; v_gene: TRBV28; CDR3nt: TGTGCCAGCAGGATGACAGGGGGCCTCTACGAGCAGTACTTC; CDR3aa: CASRMTGGLYEQYF
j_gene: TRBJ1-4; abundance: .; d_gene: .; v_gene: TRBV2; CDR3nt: TGTGCCAGCAGTGACAGGGCTAATGAAAAACTGTTTTTT; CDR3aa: CASSDRANEKLFF
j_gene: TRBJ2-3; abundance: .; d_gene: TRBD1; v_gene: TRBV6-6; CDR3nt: TGTGCCAGCAGAGGACAGGTGGGATTCACAGATACGCAGTATTTT; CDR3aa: CASRGQVGFTDTQYF
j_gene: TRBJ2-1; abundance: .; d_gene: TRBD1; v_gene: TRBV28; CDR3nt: TGTGCCAGCAGTCCCCCCGGGACAGGGGGGTTTGAGCAGTTCTTC; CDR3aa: CASSPPGTGGFEQFF
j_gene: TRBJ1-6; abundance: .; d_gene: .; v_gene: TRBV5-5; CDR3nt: TGTGCCAGCAGCTTGGGGCAGTATAATTCACCCCTCCACTTT; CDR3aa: CASSLGQYNSPLHF
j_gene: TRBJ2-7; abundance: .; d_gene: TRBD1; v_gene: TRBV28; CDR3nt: TGTGCCAGCAGTTTCCAGGGGGCAAAGGACGAGCAGTACTTC; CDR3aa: CASSFQGAKDEQYF
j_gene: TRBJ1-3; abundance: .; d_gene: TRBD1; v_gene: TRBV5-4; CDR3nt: TGTGCCAGCAGCCCCACCGGGACAGGGTTGACTGGAAACACCATATATTTT; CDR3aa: CASSPTGTGLTGNTIYF
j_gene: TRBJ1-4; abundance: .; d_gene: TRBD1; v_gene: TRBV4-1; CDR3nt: TGCGCCAGCAGCCAAGACCCGACAGGGGGCGATGAAAAACTGTTTTTT; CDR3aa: CASSQDPTGGDEKLFF
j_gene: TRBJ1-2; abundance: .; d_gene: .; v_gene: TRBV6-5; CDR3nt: TGTGCCAGCAGCTACTATGGCTACACCTTC; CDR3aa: CASSYYGYTF
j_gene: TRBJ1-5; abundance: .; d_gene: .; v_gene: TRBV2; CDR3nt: TGTGCCAGCAGTGAAGTCAGTGTTAGCAATCAGCCCCAGCATTTT; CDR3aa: CASSEVSVSNQPQHF
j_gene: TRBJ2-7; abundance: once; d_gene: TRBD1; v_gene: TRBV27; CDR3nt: TGTGCCAGCAGTTCCAGGACAGGCAGGGTCCACGAGCAGTACTTC; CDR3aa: CASSSRTGRVHEQYF
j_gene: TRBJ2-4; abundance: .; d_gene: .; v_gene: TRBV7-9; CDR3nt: TGTGCCAGCAGCTTAGACAGGGAAAGTAACATTCAGTACTTC; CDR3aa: CASSLDRESNIQYF
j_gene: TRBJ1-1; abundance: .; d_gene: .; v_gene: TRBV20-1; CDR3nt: TGCAGTACCCCCCGGGGGACTGAAGCTTTCTTT; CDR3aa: CSTPRGTEAFF
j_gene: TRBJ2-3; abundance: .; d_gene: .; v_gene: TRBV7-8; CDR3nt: TGTGCCAGCAGCTTACGACACGATATCACAGATACGCAGTATTTT; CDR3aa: CASSLRHDITDTQYF
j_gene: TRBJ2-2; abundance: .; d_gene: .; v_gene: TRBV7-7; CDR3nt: TGTGCTAGCACCCTCTCTGTAAACACCGGGGAGCTGTTTTTT; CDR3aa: CASTLSVNTGELFF
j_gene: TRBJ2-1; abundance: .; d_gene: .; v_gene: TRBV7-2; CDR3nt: TGTGCCAGCAGCCACCAAAAAGAGAAACCAGAGCAGTTCTTC; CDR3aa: CASSHQKEKPEQFF
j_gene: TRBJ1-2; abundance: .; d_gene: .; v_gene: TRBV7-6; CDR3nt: TGTGCCAGCAGCTTACACAGCTTAGTAACCTTC; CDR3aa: CASSLHSLVTF
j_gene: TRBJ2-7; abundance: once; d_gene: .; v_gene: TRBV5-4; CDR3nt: TGTGCCAGCAGCTTGGGGGGGGAGGCCTCCTACGAGCAGTACTTC; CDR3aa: CASSLGGEASYEQYF
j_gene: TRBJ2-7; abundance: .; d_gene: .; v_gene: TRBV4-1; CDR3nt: TGCGCCAGCAGCCAAGACGGCGGGGTTGGCGAGCAGTACTTC; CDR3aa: CASSQDGGVGEQYF
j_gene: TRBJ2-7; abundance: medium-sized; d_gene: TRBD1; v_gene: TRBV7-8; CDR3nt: TGTGCCAGCAGCTTATACCCGGACAGGACCTACGAGCAGTACTTC; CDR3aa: CASSLYPDRTYEQYF
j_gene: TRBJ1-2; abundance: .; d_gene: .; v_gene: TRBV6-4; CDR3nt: TGTGCCAGCAGTGACAGGGGCCCCGCTGGCTACACCTTC; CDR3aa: CASSDRGPAGYTF
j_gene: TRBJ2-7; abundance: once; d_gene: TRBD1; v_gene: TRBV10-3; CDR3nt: TGTGCCATCAGTCCCGGGACAGGGACCTACGAGCAGTACTTC; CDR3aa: CAISPGTGTYEQYF
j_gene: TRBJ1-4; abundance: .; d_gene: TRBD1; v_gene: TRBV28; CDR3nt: TGTGCCAGCAGTTTAACAGGGGTAACTAATGAAAAACTGTTTTTT; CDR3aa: CASSLTGVTNEKLFF
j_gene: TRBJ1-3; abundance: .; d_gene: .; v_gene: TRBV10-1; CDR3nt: TGCGCCAGGACCCGGAGGAGAAAAAGGAGCTCTGGAAACACCATATATTTT; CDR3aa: CARTRRRKRSSGNTIYF
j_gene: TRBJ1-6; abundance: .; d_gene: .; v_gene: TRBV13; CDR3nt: TGTGCCAGCAGCTTAAACCGCGGTTCACCCCTCCACTTT; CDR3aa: CASSLNRGSPLHF
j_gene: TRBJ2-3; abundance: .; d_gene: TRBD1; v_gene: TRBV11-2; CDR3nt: TGTGCCAGCAGTCGAACCGGGACAGGGGGCACAGATACGCAGTATTTT; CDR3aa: CASSRTGTGGTDTQYF
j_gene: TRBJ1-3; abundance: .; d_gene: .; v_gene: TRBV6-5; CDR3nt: TGTGCCAGCGCCTTCCTAGGAGGATCTGGAAACACCATATATTTT; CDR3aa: CASAFLGGSGNTIYF
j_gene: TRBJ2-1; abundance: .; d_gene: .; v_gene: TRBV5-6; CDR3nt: TGTGCCAGCAGCTTGGTTAGGGGGAATGAGCAGTTCTTC; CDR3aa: CASSLVRGNEQFF
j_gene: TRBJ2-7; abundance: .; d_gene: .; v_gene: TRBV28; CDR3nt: TGTGCCAGCAGTTGGAGCTCCTACGAGCAGTACTTC; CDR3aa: CASSWSSYEQYF
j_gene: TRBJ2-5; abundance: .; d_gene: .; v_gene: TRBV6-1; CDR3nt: TGTGCCAGCAGTGCCCAGTTAAAGCAGTACTTC; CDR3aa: CASSAQLKQYF
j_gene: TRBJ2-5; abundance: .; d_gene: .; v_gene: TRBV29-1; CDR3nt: TGCAGCGTCACGGGGGACCTACCACAAGAGACCCAGTACTTC; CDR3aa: CSVTGDLPQETQYF
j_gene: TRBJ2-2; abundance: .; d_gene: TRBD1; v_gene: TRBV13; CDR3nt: TGTGCCAGCAGCTTAGGCCTTACAGGGGGCGCGGGGGAGCTGTTTTTT; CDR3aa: CASSLGLTGGAGELFF
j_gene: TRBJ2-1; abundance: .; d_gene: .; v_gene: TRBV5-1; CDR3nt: TGCGCCAGCAGCCAACCCGGGGGGCCGAGGAATGAGCAGTTCTTC; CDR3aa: CASSQPGGPRNEQFF
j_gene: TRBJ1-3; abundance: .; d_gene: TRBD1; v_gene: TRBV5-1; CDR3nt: TGCGCCAGCAGCTTGGACGCAGGGGGAACTGGAAACACCATATATTTT; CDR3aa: CASSLDAGGTGNTIYF
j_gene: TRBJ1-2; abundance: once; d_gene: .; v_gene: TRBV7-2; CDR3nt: TGTGCCAGCAGCGCAAGCCGGGGGGGCGGCTACACCTTC; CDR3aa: CASSASRGGGYTF
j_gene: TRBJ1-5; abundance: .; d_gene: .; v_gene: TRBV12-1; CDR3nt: TGTGCCAGCAGCTCGGACAGGGAACGCAATCAGCCCCAGCATTTT; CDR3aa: CASSSDRERNQPQHF
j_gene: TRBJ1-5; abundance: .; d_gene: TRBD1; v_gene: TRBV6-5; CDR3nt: TGTGCCAGCAGTTACGGACAGGGGCTAGGGCCCCAGCATTTT; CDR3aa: CASSYGQGLGPQHF
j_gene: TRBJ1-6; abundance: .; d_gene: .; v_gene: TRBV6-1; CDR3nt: TGTGCCAGTCAAACGCAGGGTGGGCATTCACCCCTCCACTTT; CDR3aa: CASQTQGGHSPLHF
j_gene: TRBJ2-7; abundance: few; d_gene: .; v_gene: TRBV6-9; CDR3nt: TGTGCCGCAGGACTCTACGAGCAGTACTTC; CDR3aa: CAAGLYEQYF
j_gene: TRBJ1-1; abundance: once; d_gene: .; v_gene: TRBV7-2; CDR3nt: TGTGCCAGCAGCTTAGTTTCCGGGGACACTGAAGCTTTCTTT; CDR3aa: CASSLVSGDTEAFF
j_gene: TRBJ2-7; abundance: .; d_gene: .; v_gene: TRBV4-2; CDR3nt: TGTGCCAGCAGCCAAGATGTCGGTTTCGAGCAGTACTTC; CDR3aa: CASSQDVGFEQYF
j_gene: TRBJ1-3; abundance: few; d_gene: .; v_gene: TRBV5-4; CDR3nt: TGTGCCAGCACCACCGGAGGAGGGCGGTCTGGAAACACCATATATTTT; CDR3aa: CASTTGGGRSGNTIYF
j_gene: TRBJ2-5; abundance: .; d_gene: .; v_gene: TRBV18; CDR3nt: TGTGCCAGCTCACTCACGACAGGACGGTTAGGAGAGACCCAGTACTTC; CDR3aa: CASSLTTGRLGETQYF
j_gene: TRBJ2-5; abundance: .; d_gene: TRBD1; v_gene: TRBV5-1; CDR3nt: TGCGCCAGCAGCTTGCGCGGCAGGGGGCGCGCAGAGACCCAGTACTTC; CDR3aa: CASSLRGRGRAETQYF
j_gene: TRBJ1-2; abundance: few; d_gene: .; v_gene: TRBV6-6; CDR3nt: TGTGCCAGCACCTCAGAGAGGAATCATAACTATGGCTACACCTTC; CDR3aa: CASTSERNHNYGYTF
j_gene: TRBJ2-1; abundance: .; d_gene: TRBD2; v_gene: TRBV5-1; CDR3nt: TGCGCCAGCAGCCCGGGACTAGCGGTCCATGAGCAGTTCTTC; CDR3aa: CASSPGLAVHEQFF
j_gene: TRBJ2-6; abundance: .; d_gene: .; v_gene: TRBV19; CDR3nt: TGTGCCAGTAGTATAGATCGGGGTCGGTCTAGTGGGGCCAACGTCCTGACTTTC; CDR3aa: CASSIDRGRSSGANVLTF
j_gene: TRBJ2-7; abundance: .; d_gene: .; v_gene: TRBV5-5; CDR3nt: TGTGCCAGCAGCTTGCAGGGGGTCGGAGGGACCTACGAGCAGTACTTC; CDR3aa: CASSLQGVGGTYEQYF
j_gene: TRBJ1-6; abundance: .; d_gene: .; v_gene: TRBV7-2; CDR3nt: TGTGCCAGCAGCCCCTCGTCACCCCTCCACTTT; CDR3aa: CASSPSSPLHF
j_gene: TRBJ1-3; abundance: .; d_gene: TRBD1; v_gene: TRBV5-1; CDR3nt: TGCGCCAGCAGCTTTCAGGGGGCGCAGGACACCATATATTTT; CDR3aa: CASSFQGAQDTIYF
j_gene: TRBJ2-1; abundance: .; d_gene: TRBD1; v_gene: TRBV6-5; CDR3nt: TGTGCCAGCAGCTTGACAGGGGGCAGGTACAATGAGCAGTTCTTC; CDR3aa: CASSLTGGRYNEQFF
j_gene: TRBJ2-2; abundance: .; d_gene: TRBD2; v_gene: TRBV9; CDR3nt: TGTGCCAGCAGCGTCGCTAGCGGGGGGGGTAGTACCGGGGAGCTGTTTTTT; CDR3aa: CASSVASGGGSTGELFF
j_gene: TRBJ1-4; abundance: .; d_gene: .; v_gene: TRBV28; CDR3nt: TGTGCCAGCAATACACAGGGTTTAGGTGAAAAACTGTTTTTT; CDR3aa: CASNTQGLGEKLFF
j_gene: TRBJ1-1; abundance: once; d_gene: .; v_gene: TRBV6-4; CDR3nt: TGTGCCAGCAGTGACCTCCCGACAGAAAACACTGAAGCTTTCTTT; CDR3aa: CASSDLPTENTEAFF